The 9 T cell receptor beta chains below come from one sample, sequenced in a study of OX40 agonist ivuxolimab in advanced cancers. The repertoire was sequenced with immunoSEQ multiplex PCR; TCRdb's copy has only in-frame clones and lacks some. The sample consists of roughly 34,000 clones, roughly 90% of them appearing once. The starting material was CD4+ or CD8+ T cells sorted from blood, obtained in a trial of the OX40 agonist ivuxolimab. Receptors originate from an adult with an advanced solid tumor such as melanoma, head and neck, liver or kidney cancer.

The chain combines TRBV2 with TRBJ1-4; D perhaps matches TRBD1 (6 bases). Germline assignment: CDR1 SNHLY and CDR2 FYNNEI. The CDR3 is 14 residues long. With 6 bases removed from V and 8 bases from J, the gap between germline ends came to 16 bases. Written as DNA, the CDR3 is TGTGCCAGCAGAGGTACAGGGTGGCAGGAAAAACTGTTTTTT. Encoded protein: CASRGTGWQEKLFF.

A single count supports this clone. V gene TRBV7-2 combines with J gene TRBJ2-1; D is unclear. The CDR3 sequence is 13 residues long. Germline V gene data show CDR1 as SGHTA and CDR2 as FQGNSA. Trimming stripped 0 bases from V and 6 bases from J, with 6 bases between. The CDR3: CASSLAVRNEQFF. For the CDR3, the DNA is TGTGCCAGCAGCTTAGCAGTACGCAATGAGCAGTTCTTC.

The chain has TRBV19 and TRBJ1-5; D gene unclear. Between the trimmed V and J ends, which lost 3 bases and 6 bases, there was a span of 21 bases. The CDR3 has 17 amino acids. Germline CDR1 is LNHDA and CDR2 is SQIVND (reference sequence). CDR3 loop: CASSITKDRRSGQPQHF. In DNA form, the CDR3 reads TGTGCCAGTAGTATCACTAAGGATCGTCGTTCCGGTCAGCCCCAGCATTTT.

The chain has TRBV30 and TRBJ1-4, with D perhaps TRBD1 (6 bases). The CDR3 has 11 amino acids. Per germline, CDR1 GTSNPN and CDR2 SVGIG (reference sequence). V lost 7 bases and J lost 9, with 12 bases in between. The CDR3 here is CASHREQKLFF. CDR3 nucleotides: TGTGCCTCCCACAGGGAGCAAAAACTGTTTTTT.

The chain uses TRBV11-2 and TRBJ1-1; D unclear. Germline lookup yields CDR1 SGHAT and CDR2 FQNNGV. Trimming took off 5 bases at V and 11 bases at J, with 15 bases between the two ends. The CDR3 spans 12 residues. CDR3: CASSHPVGGAFF. CDR3 DNA sequence: TGTGCCAGCAGCCACCCCGTGGGTGGGGCTTTCTTT.

This clone was detected once. V gene TRBV30 combines with J gene TRBJ2-5; D not resolved. Deletions cut 3 bases from V and 2 bases from J, with 7 bases between. Germline V lookup: CDR1 GTSNPN, CDR2 SVGIG (reference sequence). This CDR3 region has 12 residues. CDR3 sequence: CAWSHLQETQYF. As DNA, the CDR3 is TGTGCCTGGAGCCATTTGCAAGAGACCCAGTACTTC.

This chain joins TRBV5-1 and TRBJ2-7; TRBD2 might be the D (5 bases). This CDR3 has 15 amino acids. The V gene lost 0 bases and the J gene lost 4 bases, with 14 bases spanning the gap. In germline, CDR1 is SGHRS, CDR2 YFSETQ. CDR3 nucleotides: TGCGCCAGCAGCTTGGCCGGTAGTGGCGGGTACGAGCAGTACTTC. Translating gives CASSLAGSGGYEQYF.

The rearrangement links TRBV5-1 to TRBJ1-1; the D is unclear. The CDR3 is 13 residues long. The V end was cut by 0 bases, the J end by 7 bases, with 10 bases between. Germline V gene sequence: CDR1 SGHRS, CDR2 YFSETQ. The CDR3 here is CASSLVGEVEAFF. The DNA for the CDR3 is TGCGCCAGCAGCTTGGTCGGAGAGGTTGAAGCTTTCTTT.

The genes are TRBV29-1 and TRBJ1-4; possibly TRBD1 for D (6 bases). V was pared by 5 bases and J by 3 bases, with 13 bases between. The CDR3 totals 14 residues. Looked up from germline, CDR1 is SQVTM and CDR2 is ANQGSEA. In DNA form, the CDR3 reads TGCAGCGTTCTTCAGGGGAGCGCTAATGAAAAACTGTTTTTT. Residues: CSVLQGSANEKLFF.